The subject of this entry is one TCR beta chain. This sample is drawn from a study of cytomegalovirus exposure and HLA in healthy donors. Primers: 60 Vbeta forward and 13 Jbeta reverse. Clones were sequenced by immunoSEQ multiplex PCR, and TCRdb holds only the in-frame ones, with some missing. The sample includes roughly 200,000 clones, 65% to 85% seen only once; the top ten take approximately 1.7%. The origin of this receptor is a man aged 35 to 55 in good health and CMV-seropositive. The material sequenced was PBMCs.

DNA for the CDR3: TGTGCCAGCAGCTTAGGGCAGGGGACGGATGGCTACACCTTC. It is translated as CASSLGQGTDGYTF. V usage is TRBV7-8 and J usage is TRBJ1-2, with D possibly being TRBD1 (6 bases). CDR3 length: 14 residues. Trimming shortened V by 1 base and J by 6 bases, and 12 bases separated the two germline ends. Germline lookup yields CDR1 SGHVS and CDR2 FQNEAQ.